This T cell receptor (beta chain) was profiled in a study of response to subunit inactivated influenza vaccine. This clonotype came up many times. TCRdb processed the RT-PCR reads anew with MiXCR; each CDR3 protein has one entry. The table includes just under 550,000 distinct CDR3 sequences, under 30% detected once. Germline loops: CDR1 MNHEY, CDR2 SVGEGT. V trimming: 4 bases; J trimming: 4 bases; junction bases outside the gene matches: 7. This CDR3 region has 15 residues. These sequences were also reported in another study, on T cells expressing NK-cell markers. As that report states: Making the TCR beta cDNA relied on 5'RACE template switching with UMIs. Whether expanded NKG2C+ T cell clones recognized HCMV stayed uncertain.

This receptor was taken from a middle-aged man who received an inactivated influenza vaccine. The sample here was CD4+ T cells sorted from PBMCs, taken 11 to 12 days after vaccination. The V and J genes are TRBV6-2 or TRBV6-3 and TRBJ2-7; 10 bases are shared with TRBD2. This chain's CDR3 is CASSWAGTSVYEQYF. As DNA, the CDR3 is TGTGCCAGCAGTTGGGCCGGGACTAGCGTATACGAGCAGTACTTC.